This T cell receptor (beta chain) was captured in a study of T cell changes during pregnancy in multiple sclerosis. The method was immunoSEQ multiplex PCR; TCRdb's version includes in-frame clones alone and lacks a portion of them. The data show 40,000 to 45,000 clones, 85% to 95% seen once. The germline V and J ends were trimmed by 3 bases and 6 bases, with 10 bases remaining between them. The CDR3 runs to 13 residues. Germline-derived CDR1 and CDR2 are SGHNT and YYREEE (reference sequence). Sequencing was performed on CD4+ T cells from peripheral blood mononuclear cells, taken in the third trimester of pregnancy. This clonotype was sampled from a female donor with multiple sclerosis, enrolled in a pregnancy study. The chain links TRBV5-4 to TRBJ2-1; TRBD2 might be the D (6 bases). The CDR3 loop reads CASSSRRGNEQFF. CDR3 in DNA: TGTGCCAGCAGCTCGAGGCGGGGCAATGAGCAGTTCTTC.